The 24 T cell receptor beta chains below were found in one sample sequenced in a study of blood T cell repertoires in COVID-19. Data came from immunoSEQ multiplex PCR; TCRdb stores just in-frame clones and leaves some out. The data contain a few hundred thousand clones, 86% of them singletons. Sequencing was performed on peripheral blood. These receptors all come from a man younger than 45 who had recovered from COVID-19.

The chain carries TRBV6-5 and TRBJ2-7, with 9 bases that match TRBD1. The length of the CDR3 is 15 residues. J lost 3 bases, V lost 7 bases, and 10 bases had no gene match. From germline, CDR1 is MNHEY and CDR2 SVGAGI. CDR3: CASKGEVTGGYEQYF. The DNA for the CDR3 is TGTGCCAGCAAGGGTGAGGTGACAGGGGGCTACGAGCAGTACTTC.

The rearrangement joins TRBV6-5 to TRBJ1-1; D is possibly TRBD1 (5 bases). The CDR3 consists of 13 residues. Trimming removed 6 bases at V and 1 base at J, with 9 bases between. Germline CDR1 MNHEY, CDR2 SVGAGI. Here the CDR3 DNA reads TGTGCCAGCAGCTTAACAGGGAACACTGAAGCTTTCTTT. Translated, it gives CASSLTGNTEAFF.

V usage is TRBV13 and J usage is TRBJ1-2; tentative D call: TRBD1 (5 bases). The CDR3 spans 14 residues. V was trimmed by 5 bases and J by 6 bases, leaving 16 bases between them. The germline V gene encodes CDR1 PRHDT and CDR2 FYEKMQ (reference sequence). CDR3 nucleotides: TGTGCCAGCAGCCATGCCGGGACTGACGATGGCTACACCTTC. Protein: CASSHAGTDDGYTF.

The chain's CDR3 is CASRDLAGGYNEQFF. CDR3 DNA sequence: TGTGCCAGCAGGGATCTAGCGGGGGGATACAATGAGCAGTTCTTC. V and J are TRBV7-2 and TRBJ2-1; TRBD2 agrees at 11 bases. With V trimmed by 6 bases and J by 4 bases, 5 bases remained unmatched. This CDR3 region has 15 residues. Germline assignment: CDR1 SGHTA and CDR2 FQGNSA.

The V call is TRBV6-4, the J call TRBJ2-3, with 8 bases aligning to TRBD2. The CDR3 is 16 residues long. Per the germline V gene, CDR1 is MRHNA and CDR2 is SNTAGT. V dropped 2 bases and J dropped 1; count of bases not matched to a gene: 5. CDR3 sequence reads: CASSDASGGGTDTQYF. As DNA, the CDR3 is TGTGCCAGCAGTGACGCGAGCGGGGGCGGCACAGATACGCAGTATTTT.

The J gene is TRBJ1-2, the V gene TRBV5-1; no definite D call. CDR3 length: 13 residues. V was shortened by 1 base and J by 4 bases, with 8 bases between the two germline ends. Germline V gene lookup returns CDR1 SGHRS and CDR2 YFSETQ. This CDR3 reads CASSLTVSYGYTF. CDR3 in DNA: TGCGCCAGCAGCTTGACAGTTAGCTATGGCTACACCTTC. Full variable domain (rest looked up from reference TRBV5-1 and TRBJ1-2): KAGVTQTPRYLIKTRGQQVTLSCSPISGHRSVSWYQQTPGQGLQFLFEYFSETQRNKGNFPGRFSGRQFSNSRSEMNVSTLELGDSALYLCASSLTVSYGYTFGSGTRLTVV.

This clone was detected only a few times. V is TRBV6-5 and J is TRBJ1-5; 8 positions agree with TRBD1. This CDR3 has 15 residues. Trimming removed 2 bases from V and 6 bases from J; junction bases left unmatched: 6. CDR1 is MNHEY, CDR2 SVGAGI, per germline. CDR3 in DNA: TGTGCCAGCAGTTACCGACAGGGGTGGGGTCAGCCCCAGCATTTT. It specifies CASSYRQGWGQPQHF.

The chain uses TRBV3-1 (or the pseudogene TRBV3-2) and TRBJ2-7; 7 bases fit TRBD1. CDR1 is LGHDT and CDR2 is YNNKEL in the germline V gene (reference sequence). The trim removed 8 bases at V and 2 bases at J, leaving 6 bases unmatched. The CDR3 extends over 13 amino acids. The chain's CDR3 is CASRDSLTYEQYF. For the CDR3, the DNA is TGTGCCAGCCGGGACAGCCTCACCTACGAGCAGTACTTC.

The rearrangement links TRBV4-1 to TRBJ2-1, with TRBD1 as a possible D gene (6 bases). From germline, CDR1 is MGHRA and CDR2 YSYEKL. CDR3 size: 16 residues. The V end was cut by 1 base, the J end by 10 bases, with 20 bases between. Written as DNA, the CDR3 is TGCGCCAGCAGCCAAGGGGGGCCCCGGGTCCAGGAAGAGCAGTTCTTC. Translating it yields CASSQGGPRVQEEQFF.

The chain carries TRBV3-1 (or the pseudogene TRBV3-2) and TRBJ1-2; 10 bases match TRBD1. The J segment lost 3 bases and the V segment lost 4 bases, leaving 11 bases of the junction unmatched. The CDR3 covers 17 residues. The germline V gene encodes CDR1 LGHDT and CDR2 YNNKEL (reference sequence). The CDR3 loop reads CASSRTPRTGGYYGYTF. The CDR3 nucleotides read TGTGCCAGCAGCCGAACCCCCAGGACAGGGGGTTACTATGGCTACACCTTC.

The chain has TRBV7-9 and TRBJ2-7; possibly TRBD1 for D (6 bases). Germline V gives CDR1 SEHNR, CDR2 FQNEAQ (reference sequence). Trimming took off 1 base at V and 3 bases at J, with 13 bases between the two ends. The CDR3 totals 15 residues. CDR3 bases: TGTGCCAGCAGCTTAGAGAACAGGGTGGGCTACGAGCAGTACTTC. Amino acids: CASSLENRVGYEQYF.

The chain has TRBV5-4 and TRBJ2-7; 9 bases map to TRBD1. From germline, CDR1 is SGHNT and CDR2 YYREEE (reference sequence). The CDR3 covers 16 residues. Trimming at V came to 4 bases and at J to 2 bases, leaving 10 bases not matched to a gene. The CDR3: CASSVGQGRIPYEQYF. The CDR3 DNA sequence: TGTGCCAGCAGCGTAGGACAGGGGAGGATACCCTACGAGCAGTACTTC. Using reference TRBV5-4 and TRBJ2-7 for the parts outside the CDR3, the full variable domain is ETGVTQSPTHLIKTRGQQVTLRCSSQSGHNTVSWYQQALGQGPQFIFQYYREEENGRGNFPPRFSGLQFPNYSSELNVNALELDDSALYLCASSVGQGRIPYEQYFGPGTRLTVT.

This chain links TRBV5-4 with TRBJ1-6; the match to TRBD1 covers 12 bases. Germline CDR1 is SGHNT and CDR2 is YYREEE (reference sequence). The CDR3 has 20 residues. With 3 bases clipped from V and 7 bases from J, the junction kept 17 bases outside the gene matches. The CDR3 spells CASSSPSGTGGFGRNSPLHF. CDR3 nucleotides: TGTGCCAGCAGCTCTCCCAGCGGGACAGGGGGCTTCGGGCGCAATTCACCCCTCCACTTT. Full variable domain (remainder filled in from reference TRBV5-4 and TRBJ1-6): ETGVTQSPTHLIKTRGQQVTLRCSSQSGHNTVSWYQQALGQGPQFIFQYYREEENGRGNFPPRFSGLQFPNYSSELNVNALELDDSALYLCASSSPSGTGGFGRNSPLHFGNGTRLTVT.

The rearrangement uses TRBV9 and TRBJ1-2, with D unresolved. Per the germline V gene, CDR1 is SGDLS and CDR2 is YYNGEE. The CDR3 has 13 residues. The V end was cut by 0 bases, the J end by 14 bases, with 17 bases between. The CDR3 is CASSVATTGDVTF. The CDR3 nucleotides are TGTGCCAGCAGCGTAGCTACAACGGGAGATGTAACCTTC.

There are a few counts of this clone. This CDR3 is CASSLQGQDQPQHF. The CDR3 region has the DNA TGTGCCAGCAGTTTGCAGGGGCAGGATCAGCCCCAGCATTTT. The chain employs TRBV27 and TRBJ1-5; TRBD1 might be the D (6 bases). Per germline, CDR1 MNHEY and CDR2 SMNVEV (reference sequence). Trimming removed 3 bases from V and 5 bases from J, with 11 bases in between. This CDR3 comprises 14 residues.

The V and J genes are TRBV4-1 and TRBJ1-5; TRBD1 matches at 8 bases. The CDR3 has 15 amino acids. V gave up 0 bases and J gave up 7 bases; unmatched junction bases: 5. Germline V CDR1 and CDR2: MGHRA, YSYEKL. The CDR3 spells CASSQDDRGGQPQHF. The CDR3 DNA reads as TGCGCCAGCAGCCAAGACGACAGGGGTGGACAGCCCCAGCATTTT.

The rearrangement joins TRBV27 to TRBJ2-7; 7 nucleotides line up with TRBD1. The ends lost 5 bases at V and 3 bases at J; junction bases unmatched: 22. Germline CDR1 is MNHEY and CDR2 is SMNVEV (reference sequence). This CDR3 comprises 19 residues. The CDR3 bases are TGTGCCAGCAGTCCATACGGGACAGTCCCCAATAGCCTTCACTACGAGCAGTACTTC. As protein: CASSPYGTVPNSLHYEQYF.

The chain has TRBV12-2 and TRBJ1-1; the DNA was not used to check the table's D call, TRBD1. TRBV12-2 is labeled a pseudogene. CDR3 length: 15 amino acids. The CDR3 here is CASRSAGTGKSEAFF. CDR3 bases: TGTGCAAGTCGCTCGGCCGGGACAGGGAAGTCTGAAGCTTTCTTT.

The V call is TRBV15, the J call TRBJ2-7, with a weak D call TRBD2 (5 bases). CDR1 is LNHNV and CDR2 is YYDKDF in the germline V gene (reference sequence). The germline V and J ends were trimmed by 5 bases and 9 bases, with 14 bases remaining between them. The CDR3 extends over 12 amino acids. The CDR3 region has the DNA TGTGCCACCAGCGGACTCCGACAAGCGCAGTACTTC. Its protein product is CATSGLRQAQYF.

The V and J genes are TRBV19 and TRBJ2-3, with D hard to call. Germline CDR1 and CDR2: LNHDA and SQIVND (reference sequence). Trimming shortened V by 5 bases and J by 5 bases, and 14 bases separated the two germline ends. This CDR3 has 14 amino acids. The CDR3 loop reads CASSLPAGRDTQYF. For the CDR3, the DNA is TGTGCCAGTAGTTTACCGGCAGGCAGAGATACGCAGTATTTT.

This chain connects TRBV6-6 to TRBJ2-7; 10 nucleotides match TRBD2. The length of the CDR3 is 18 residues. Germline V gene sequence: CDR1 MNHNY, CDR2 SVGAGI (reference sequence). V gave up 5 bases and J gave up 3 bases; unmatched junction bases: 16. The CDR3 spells CASSRTSGGPTFLYEQYF. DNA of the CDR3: TGTGCCAGCAGTCGGACTAGCGGAGGGCCGACCTTTCTCTACGAGCAGTACTTC.

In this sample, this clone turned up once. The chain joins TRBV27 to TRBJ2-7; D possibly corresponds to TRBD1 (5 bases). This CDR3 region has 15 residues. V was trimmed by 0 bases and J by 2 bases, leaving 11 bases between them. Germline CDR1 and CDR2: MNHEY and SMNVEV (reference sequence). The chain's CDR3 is CASSLSLGRTYEQYF. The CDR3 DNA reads TGTGCCAGCAGTTTATCACTGGGGCGGACCTACGAGCAGTACTTC.

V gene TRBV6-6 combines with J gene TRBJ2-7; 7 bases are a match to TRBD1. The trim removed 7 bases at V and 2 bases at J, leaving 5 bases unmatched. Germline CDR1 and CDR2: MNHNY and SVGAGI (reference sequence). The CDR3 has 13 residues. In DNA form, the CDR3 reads TGTGCCAGCACCCCCGGGACAGCCTACGAGCAGTACTTC. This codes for CASTPGTAYEQYF.

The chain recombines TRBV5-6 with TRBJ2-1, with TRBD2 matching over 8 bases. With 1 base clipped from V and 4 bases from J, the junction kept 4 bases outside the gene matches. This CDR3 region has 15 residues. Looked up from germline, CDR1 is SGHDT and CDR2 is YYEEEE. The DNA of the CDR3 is TGTGCCAGCAGCTTGAAAGCGGGGGCTTACAATGAGCAGTTCTTC. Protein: CASSLKAGAYNEQFF.